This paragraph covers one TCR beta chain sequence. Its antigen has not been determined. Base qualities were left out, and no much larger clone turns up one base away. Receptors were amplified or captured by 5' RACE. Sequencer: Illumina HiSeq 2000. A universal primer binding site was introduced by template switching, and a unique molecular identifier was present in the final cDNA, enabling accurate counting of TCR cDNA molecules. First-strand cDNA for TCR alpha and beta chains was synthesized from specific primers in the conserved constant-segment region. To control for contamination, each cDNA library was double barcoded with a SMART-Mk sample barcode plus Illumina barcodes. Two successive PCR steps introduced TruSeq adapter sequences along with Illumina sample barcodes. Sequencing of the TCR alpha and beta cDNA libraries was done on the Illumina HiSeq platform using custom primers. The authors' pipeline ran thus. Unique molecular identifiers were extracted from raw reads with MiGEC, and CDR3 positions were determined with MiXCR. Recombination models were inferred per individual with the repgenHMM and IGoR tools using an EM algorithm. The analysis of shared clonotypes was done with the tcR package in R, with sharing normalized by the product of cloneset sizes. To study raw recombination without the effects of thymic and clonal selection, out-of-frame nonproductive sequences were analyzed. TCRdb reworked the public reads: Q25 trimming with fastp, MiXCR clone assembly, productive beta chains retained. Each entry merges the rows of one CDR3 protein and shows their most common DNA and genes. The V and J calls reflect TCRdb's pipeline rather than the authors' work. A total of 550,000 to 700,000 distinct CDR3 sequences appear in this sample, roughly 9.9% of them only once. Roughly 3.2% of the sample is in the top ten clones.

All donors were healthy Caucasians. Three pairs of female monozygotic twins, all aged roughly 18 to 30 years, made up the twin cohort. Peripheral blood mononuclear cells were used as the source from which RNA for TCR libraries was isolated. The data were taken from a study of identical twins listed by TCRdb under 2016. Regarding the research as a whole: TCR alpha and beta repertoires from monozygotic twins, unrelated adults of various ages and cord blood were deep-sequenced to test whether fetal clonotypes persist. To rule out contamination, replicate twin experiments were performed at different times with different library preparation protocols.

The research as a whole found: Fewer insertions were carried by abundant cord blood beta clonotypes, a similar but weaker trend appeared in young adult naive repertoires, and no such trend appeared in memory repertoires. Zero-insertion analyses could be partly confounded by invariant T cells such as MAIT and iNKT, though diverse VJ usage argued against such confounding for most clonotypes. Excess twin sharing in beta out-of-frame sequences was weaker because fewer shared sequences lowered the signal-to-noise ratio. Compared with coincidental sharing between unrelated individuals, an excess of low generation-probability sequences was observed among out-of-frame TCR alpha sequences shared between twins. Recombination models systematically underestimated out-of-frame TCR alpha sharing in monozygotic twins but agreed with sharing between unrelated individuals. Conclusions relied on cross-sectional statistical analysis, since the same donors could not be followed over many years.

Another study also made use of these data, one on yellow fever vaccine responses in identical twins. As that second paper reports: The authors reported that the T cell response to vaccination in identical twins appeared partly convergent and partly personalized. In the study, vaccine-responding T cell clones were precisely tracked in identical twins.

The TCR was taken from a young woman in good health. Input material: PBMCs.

The CDR3 here reads CASSSDGGNTEAFF. At the DNA level, the sequence is TGCGCCAGCAGCTCGGATGGGGGGAACACTGAAGCTTTCTTT. The chain is assembled from TRBV5-1 and TRBJ1-1; the D gene is perhaps TRBD1, on 5 matching bases. V and J are truncated by 3 bases and 1 base respectively, leaving an intervening sequence of 10 bases. The CDR3 spans 14 residues, from the cysteine through the phenylalanine. The CDR3 DNA has 42 bases and is translated from base 1. As encoded in the germline V gene, CDR1 is SGHRS while CDR2 is YFSETQ.